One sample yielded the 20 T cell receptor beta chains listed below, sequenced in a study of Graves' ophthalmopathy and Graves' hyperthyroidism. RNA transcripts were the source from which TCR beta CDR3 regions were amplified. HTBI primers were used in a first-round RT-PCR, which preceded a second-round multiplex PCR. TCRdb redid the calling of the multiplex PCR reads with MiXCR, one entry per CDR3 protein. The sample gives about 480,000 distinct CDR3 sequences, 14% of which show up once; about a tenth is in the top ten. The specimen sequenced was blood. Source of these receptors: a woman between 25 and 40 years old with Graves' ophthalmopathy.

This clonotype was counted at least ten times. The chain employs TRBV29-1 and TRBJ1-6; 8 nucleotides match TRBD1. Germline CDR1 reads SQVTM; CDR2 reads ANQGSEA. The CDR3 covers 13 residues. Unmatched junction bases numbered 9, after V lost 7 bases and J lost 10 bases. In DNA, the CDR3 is TGCAGCGCCAGGCAGGGGGCAGAGTCACCCCTCCACTTT. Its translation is CSARQGAESPLHF.

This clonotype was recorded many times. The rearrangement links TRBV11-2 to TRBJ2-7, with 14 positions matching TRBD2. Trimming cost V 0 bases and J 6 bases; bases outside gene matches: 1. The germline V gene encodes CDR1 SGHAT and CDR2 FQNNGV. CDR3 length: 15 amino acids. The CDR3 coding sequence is TGTGCCAGCAGCTTAGAGGGACTAGCGGGAGCCGAGCAGTACTTC. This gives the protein CASSLEGLAGAEQYF.

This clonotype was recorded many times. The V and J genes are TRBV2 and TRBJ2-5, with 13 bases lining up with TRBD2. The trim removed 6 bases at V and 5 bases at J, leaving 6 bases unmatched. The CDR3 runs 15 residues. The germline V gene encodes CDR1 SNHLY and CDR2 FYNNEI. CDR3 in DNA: TGTGCCAGCAGAACCGGGACTAGCGGGGTGGAGACCCAGTACTTC. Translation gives CASRTGTSGVETQYF.

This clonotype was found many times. Here the CDR3 reads CASSIGGGAINYGYTF. The CDR3, as DNA: TGTGCCAGCAGCATAGGGGGGGGCGCGATTAACTATGGCTACACCTTC. The V call is TRBV28, the J call TRBJ1-2, with D possibly TRBD1 on 6 matching bases. The ends were cut back, 6 bases at V and 1 base at J, with 18 bases in the middle. The CDR3 covers 16 residues. Germline V gene sequence: CDR1 MDHEN, CDR2 SYDVKM.

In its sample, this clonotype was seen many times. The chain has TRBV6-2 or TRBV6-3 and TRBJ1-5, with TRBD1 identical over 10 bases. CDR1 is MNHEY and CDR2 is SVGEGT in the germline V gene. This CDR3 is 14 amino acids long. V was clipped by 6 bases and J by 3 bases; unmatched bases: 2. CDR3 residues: CASRGTGDNQPQHF. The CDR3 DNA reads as TGTGCCAGCAGAGGGACAGGGGACAATCAGCCCCAGCATTTT.

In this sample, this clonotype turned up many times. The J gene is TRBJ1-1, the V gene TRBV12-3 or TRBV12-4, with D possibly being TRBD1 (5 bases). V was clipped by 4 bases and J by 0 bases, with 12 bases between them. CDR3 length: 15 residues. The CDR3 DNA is TGTGCCAGCAGTTCATCAGGGAACATGAACACTGAAGCTTTCTTT. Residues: CASSSSGNMNTEAFF.

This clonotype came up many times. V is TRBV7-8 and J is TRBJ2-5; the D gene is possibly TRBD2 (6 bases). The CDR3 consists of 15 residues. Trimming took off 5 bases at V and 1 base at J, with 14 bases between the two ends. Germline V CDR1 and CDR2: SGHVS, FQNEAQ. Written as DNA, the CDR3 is TGTGCCAGCAGCCCACGGAGGGGATTCCAAGAGACCCAGTACTTC. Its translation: CASSPRRGFQETQYF.

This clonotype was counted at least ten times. CDR3 nucleotides: TGCGCCAGCAGCCAAGATTATCCTGAGGATCAGCCCCAGCATTTT. Amino acids: CASSQDYPEDQPQHF. The chain recombines TRBV4-1 with TRBJ1-5, with D unresolved. This CDR3 has 15 residues. Trimming stripped 0 bases from V and 5 bases from J, with 11 bases between. In germline, CDR1 is MGHRA, CDR2 YSYEKL.

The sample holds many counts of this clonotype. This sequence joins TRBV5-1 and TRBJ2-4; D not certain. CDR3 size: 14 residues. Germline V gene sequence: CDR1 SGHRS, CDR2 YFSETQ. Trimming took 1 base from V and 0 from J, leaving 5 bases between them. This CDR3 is CASSLSLAKNIQYF. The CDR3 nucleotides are TGCGCCAGCAGCTTGTCTCTAGCCAAAAACATTCAGTACTTC.

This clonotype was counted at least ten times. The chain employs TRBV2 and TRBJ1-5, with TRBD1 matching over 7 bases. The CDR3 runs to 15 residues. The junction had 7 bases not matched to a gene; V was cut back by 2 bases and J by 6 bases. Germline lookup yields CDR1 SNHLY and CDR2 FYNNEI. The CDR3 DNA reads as TGTGCCAGCAGTGAAATGGGCCAGGGGGGTCAGCCCCAGCATTTT. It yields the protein CASSEMGQGGQPQHF. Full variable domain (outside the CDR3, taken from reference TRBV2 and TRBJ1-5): EPEVTQTPSHQVTQMGQEVILRCVPISNHLYFYWYRQILGQKVEFLVSFYNNEISEKSEIFDDQFSVERPDGSNFTLKIRSTKLEDSAMYFCASSEMGQGGQPQHFGDGTRLSIL.

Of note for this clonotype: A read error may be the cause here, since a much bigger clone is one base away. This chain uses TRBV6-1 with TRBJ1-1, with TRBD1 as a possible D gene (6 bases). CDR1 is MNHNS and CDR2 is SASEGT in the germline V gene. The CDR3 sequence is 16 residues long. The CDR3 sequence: CASSEERAQGLTEACF. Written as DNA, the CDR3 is TGTGCCAGCAGTGAAGAAAGGGCTCAGGGGCTCACTGAAGCTTGCTTT.

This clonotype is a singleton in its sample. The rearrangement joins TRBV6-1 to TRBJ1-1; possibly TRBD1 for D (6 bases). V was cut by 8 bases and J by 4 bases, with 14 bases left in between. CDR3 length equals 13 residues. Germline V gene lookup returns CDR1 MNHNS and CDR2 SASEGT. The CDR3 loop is CASWGGKGTEAFF. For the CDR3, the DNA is TGTGCCAGCTGGGGGGGCAAGGGCACTGAAGCTTTCTTT.

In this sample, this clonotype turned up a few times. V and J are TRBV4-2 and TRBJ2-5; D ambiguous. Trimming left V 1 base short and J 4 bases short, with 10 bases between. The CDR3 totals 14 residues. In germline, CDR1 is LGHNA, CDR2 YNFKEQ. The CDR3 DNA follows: TGTGCCAGCAGCCAAGGGCTTGCCACAGAGACCCAGTACTTC. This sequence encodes CASSQGLATETQYF.

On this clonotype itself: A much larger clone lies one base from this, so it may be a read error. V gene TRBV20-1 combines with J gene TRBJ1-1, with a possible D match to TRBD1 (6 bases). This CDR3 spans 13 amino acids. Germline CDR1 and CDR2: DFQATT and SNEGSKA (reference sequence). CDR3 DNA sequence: TGCAGTGCCAAAACGGGGGCCGAGACTGAAGTTTTCTTT. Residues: CSAKTGAETEVFF.

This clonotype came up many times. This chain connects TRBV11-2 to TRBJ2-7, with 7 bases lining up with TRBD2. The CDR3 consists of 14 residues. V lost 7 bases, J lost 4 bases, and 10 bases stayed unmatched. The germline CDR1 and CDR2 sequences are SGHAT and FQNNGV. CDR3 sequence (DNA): TGTGCCAGCACCCCTGGAGCGGGGTTGTACGAGCAGTACTTC. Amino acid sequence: CASTPGAGLYEQYF.

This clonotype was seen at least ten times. The CDR3 spells CASSGRRVNQPQHF. DNA of the CDR3: TGTGCCAGCAGTGGCCGCAGGGTCAATCAGCCCCAGCATTTT. J is TRBJ1-5 and V is TRBV2, with D perhaps matching TRBD1 (5 bases). Germline lookup yields CDR1 SNHLY and CDR2 FYNNEI. V was cut by 4 bases and J by 3 bases, with 10 bases left in between. CDR3 length: 14 residues.

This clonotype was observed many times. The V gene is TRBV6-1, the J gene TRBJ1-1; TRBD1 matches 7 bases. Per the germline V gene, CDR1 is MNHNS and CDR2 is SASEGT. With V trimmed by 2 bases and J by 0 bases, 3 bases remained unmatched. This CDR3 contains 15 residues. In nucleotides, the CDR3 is TGTGCCAGCAGTGAATCCGGGACAGTGAACACTGAAGCTTTCTTT. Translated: CASSESGTVNTEAFF.

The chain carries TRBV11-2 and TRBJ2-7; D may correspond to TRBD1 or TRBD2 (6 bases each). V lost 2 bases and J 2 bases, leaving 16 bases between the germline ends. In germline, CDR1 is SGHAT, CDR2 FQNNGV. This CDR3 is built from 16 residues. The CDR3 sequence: CASSLRGGRGTYEQYF. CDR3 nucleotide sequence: TGTGCCAGCAGCTTAAGAGGGGGACGGGGGACCTACGAGCAGTACTTC.

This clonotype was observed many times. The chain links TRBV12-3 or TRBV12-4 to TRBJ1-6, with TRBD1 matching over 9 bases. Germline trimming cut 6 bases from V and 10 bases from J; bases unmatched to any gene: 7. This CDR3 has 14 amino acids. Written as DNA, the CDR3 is TGTGCCAGCAGATCTGGACAGGGGAACTCACCCCTCCACTTT. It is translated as CASRSGQGNSPLHF.

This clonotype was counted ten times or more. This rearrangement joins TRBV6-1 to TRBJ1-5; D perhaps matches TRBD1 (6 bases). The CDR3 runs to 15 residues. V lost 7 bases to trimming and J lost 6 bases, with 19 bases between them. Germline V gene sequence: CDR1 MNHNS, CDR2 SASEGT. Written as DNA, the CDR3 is TGTGCCAGCACCCCTCGCGAGGGAGGGGGTCAGCCCCAGCATTTT. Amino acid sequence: CASTPREGGGQPQHF.